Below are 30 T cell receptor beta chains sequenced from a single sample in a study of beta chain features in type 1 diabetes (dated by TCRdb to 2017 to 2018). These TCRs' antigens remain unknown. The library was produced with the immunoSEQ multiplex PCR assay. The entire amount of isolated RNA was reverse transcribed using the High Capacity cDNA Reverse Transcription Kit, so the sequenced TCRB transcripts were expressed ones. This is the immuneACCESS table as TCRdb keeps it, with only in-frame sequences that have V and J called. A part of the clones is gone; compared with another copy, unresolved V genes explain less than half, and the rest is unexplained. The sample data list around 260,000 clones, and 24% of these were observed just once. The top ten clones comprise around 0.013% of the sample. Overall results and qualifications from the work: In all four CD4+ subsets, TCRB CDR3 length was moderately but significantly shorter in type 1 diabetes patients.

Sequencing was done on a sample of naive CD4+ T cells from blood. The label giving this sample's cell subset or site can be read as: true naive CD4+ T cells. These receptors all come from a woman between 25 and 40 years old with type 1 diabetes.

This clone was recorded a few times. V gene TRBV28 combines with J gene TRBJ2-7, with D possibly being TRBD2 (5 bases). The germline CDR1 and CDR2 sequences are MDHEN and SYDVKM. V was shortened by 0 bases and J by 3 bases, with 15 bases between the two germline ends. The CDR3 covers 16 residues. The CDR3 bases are TGTGCCAGCAGTTTATGGTGGGCCTCTCGGGGCTACGAGCAGTACTTC. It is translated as CASSLWWASRGYEQYF.

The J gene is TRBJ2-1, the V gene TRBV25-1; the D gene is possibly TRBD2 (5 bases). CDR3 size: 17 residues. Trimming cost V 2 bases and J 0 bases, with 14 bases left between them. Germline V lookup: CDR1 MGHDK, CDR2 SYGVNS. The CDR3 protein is CASSEPPPSGSYNEQFF. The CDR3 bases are TGTGCCAGCAGTGAACCCCCCCCGAGCGGCTCCTACAATGAGCAGTTCTTC.

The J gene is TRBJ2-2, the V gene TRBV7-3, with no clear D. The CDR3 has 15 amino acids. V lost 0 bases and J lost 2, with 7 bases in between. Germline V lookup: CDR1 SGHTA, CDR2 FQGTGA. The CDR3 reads CASSLTGRNTGELFF. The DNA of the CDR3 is TGTGCCAGCAGCTTAACGGGCCGTAACACCGGGGAGCTGTTTTTT.

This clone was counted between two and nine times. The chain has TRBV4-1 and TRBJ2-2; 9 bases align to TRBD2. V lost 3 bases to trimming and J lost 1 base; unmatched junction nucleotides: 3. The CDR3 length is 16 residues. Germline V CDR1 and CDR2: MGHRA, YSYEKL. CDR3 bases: TGCGCCAGCAGCCAGGCTAGCGGGATGAACACCGGGGAGCTGTTTTTT. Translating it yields CASSQASGMNTGELFF.

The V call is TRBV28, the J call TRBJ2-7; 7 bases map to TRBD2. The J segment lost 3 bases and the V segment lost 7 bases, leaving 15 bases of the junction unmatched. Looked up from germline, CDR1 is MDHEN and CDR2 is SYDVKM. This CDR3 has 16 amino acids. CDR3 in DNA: TGTGCCAGCACCCTGAGCCCTAGCGGAGTCCTCTACGAGCAGTACTTC. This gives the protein CASTLSPSGVLYEQYF.

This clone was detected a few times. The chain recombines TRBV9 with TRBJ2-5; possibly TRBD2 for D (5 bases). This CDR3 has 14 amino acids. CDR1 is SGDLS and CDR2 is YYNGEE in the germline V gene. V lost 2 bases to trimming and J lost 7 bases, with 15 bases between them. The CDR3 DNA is TGTGCCAGCAGCGTTACAGCGGCCTCCGGGACCCAGTACTTC. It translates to CASSVTAASGTQYF.

The CDR3 region has the DNA TGTGCCAGCAGTTTAGCCCAGGATTATGGCTACACCTTC. Amino acids: CASSLAQDYGYTF. The chain combines TRBV28 with TRBJ1-2; D uncertain. Germline V gene sequence: CDR1 MDHEN, CDR2 SYDVKM. The V gene lost 2 bases and the J gene lost 5 bases, with 9 bases spanning the gap. The CDR3 runs to 13 residues.

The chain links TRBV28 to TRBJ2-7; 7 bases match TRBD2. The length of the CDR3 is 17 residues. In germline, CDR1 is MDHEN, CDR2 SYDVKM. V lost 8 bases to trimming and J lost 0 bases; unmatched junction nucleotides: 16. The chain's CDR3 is CASLADKLVTHSYEQYF. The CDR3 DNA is TGTGCCAGCCTAGCGGACAAACTAGTAACCCACTCCTACGAGCAGTACTTC. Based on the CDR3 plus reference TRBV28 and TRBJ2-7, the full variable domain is DVKVTQSSRYLVKRTGEKVFLECVQDMDHENMFWYRQDPGLGLRLIYFSYDVKMKEKGDIPEGYSVSREKKERFSLILESASTNQTSMYLCASLADKLVTHSYEQYFGPGTRLTVT.

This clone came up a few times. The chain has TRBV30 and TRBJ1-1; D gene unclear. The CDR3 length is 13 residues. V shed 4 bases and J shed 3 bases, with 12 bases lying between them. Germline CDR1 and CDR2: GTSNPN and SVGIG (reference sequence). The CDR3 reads CAWKTWGDTEAFF. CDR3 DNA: TGTGCCTGGAAAACTTGGGGAGACACTGAAGCTTTCTTT.

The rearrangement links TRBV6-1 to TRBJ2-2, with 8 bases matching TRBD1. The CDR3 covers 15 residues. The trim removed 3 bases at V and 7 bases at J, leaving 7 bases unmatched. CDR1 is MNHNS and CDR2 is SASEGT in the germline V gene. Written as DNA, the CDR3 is TGTGCCAGCAGTGACGTACAGGGGGTCGGCGGGGAGCTGTTTTTT. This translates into CASSDVQGVGGELFF.

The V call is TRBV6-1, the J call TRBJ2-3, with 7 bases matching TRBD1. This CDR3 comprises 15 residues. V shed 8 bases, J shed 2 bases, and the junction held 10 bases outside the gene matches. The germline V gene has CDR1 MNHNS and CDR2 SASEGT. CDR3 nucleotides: TGTGCCAGCCTTGAGACAGGGAAGCACACAGATACGCAGTATTTT. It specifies CASLETGKHTDTQYF.

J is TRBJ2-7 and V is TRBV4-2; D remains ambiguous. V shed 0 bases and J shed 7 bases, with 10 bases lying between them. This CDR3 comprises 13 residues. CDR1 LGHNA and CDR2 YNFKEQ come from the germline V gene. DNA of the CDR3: TGTGCCAGCAGCCAAGAAGTAACGCGAGAGCAGTACTTC. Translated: CASSQEVTREQYF.

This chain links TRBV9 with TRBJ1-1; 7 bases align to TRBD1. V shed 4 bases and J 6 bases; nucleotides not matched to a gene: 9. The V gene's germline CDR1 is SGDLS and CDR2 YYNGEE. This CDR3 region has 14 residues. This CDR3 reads CASSLGQPHAEAFF. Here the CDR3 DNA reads TGTGCCAGCAGCTTGGGACAGCCCCACGCTGAAGCTTTCTTT.

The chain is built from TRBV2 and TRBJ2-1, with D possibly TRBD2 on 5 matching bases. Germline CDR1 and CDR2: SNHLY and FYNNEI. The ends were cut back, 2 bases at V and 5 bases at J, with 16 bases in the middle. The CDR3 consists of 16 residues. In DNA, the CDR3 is TGTGCCAGCAGTGAAAGCTTGGCGGGTACAAACAATGAGCAGTTCTTC. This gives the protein CASSESLAGTNNEQFF.

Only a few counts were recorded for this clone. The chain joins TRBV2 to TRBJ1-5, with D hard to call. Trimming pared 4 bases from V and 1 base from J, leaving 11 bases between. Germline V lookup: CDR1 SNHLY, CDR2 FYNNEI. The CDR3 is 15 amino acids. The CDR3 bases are TGTGCCAGCAGTGTGGAGGACGTCAGCAATCAGCCCCAGCATTTT. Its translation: CASSVEDVSNQPQHF.

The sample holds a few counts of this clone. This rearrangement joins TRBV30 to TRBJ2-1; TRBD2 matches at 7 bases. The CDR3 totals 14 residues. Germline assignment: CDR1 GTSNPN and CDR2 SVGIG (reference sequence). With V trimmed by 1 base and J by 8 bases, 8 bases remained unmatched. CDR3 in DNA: TGTGCCTGGAGTGATACTAGCGTTCCCCATGAGCAGTTCTTC. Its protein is CAWSDTSVPHEQFF.

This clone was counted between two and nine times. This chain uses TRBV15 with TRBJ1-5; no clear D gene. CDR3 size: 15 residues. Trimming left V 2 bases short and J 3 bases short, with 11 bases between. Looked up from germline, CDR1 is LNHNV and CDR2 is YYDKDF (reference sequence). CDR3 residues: CATSRPKADNQPQHF. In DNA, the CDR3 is TGTGCCACCAGCAGACCTAAGGCGGACAATCAGCCCCAGCATTTT.

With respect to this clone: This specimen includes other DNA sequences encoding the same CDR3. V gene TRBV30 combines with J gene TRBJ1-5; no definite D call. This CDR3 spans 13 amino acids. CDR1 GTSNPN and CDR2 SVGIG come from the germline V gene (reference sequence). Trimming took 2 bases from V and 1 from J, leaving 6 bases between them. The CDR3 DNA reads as TGTGCCTGGAGTACCCGGAGCAATCAGCCCCAGCATTTT. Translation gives CAWSTRSNQPQHF.

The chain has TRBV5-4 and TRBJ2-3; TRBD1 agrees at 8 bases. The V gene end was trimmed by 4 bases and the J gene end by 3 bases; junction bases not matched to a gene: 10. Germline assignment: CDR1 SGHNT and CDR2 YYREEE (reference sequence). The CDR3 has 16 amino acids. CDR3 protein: CASSVPTTGETDTQYF. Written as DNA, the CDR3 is TGTGCCAGCAGCGTCCCGACGACAGGGGAAACAGATACGCAGTATTTT.

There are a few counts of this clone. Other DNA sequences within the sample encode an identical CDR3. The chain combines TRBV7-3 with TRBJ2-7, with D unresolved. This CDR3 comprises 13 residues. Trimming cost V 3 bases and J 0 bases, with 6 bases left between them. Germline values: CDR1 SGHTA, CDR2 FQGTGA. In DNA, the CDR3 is TGTGCCAGCAGCTTGGCGGCCTCCTACGAGCAGTACTTC. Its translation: CASSLAASYEQYF.

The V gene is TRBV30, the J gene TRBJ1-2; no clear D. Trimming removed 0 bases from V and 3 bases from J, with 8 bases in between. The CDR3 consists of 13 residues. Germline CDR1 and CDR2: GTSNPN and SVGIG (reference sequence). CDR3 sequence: CAWSVNGDYGYTF. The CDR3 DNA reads TGTGCCTGGAGTGTGAACGGTGACTATGGCTACACCTTC.

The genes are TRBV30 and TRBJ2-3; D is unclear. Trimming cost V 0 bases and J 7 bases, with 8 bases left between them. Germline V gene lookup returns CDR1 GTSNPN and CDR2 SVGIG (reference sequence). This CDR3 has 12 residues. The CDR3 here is CAWSVIPYTQYF. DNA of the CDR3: TGTGCCTGGAGTGTAATCCCGTATACGCAGTATTTT.

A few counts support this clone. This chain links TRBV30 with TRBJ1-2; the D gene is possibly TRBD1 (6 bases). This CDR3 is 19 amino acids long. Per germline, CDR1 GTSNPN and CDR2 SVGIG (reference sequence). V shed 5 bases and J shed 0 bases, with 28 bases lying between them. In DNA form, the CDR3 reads TGTGCCTGGCGCGACCCTACGTCCCCGGGCAGGACAGCTAACTATGGCTACACCTTC. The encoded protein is CAWRDPTSPGRTANYGYTF. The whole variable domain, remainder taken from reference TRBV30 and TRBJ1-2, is SQTIHQWPATLVQPVGSPLSLECTVEGTSNPNLYWYRQAAGRGLQLLFYSVGIGQISSEVPQNLSASRPQDRQFILSSKKLLLSDSGFYLCAWRDPTSPGRTANYGYTFGSGTRLTVV.

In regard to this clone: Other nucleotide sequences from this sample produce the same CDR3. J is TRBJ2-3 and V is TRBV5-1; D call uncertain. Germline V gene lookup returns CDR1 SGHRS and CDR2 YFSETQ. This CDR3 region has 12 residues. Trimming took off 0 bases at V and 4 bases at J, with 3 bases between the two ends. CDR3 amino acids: CASSLVADTQYF. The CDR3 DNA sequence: TGCGCCAGCAGCTTGGTCGCAGATACGCAGTATTTT.

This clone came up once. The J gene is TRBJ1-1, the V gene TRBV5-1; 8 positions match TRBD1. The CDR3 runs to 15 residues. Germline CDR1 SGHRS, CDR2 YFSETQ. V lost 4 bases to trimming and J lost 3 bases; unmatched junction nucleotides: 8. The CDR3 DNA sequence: TGCGCCAGCAGCAGACGGACAGGGAGGGACACTGAAGCTTTCTTT. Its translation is CASSRRTGRDTEAFF.

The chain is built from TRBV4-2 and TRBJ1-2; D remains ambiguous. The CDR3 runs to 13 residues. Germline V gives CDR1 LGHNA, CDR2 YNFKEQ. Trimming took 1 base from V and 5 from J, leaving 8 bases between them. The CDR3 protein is CASSQVTGYGYTF. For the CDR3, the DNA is TGTGCCAGCAGCCAAGTGACGGGATATGGCTACACCTTC.

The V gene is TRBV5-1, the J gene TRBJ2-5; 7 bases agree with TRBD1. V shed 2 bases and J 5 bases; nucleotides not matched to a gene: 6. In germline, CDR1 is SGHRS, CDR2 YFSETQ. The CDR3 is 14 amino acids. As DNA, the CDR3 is TGCGCCAGCAGCTTCAACAGGGGCGGGGAGACCCAGTACTTC. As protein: CASSFNRGGETQYF.

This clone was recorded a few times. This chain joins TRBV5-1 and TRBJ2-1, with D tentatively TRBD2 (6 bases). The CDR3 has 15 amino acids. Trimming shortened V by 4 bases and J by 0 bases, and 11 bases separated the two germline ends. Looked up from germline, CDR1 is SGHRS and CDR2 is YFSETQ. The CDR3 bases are TGCGCCAGCAGCCCTAGCGACCGCTCCTACAATGAGCAGTTCTTC. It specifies CASSPSDRSYNEQFF.

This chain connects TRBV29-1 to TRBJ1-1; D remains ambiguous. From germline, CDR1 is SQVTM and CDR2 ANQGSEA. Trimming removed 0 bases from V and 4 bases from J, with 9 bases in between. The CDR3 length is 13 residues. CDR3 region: CSVEDRGGTEAFF. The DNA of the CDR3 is TGCAGCGTTGAAGATCGGGGTGGCACTGAAGCTTTCTTT.

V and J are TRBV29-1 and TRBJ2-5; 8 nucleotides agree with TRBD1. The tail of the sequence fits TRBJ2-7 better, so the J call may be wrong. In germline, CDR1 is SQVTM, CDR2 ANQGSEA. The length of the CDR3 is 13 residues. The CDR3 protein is CSAEDRESYEQYF. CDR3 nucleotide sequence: TGCAGCGCTGAGGACAGGGAGTCCTACGAGCAGTACTTC.